This T cell receptor (beta chain) derives from a study of CD8 T cells in ankylosing spondylitis. Findings of the study overall: Reactive arthritis synovial fluid and blood were previously reported to contain some motif variants. Matched ankylosing spondylitis synovial fluid reportedly contained a significantly enriched population of disease-linked clones.

Quantitative 5'-RACE with molecular barcodes was used to make the TCR beta libraries. Each CDR3 protein is one row after TCRdb ran MiXCR on the 5' RACE reads. The table records about 220,000 distinct CDR3 sequences, 20% to 30% of them present only once. This clonotype was detected ten times or more. As yet, its antigen is unknown. The sequence was collected from a male donor with ankylosing spondylitis or in good health (not recorded which). Material for sequencing was blood, either unsorted or a sorted T cell fraction (not recorded which).

The CDR3 loop is CSVEGRLQGVWTDTQYF. DNA for the CDR3: TGCAGCGTTGAAGGAAGATTACAGGGGGTATGGACAGATACGCAGTATTTT. The V call is TRBV29-1, the J call TRBJ2-3, with 8 nucleotides matching TRBD1. After removal of 1 base from V and 3 bases from J, the junction contained 12 bases not matched to a gene. The CDR3 spans 17 residues. Germline V CDR1 and CDR2: SQVTM, ANQGSEA.